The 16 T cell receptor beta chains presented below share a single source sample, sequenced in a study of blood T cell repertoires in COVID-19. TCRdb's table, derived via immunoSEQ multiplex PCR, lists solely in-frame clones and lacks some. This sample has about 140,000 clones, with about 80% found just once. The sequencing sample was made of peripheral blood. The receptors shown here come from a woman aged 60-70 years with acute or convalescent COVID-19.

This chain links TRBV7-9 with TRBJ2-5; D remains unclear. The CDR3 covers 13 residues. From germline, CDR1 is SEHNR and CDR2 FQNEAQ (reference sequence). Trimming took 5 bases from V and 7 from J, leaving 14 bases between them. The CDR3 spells CASSTSGPGTQYF. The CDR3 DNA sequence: TGTGCCAGCAGCACTTCTGGTCCAGGGACCCAGTACTTC.

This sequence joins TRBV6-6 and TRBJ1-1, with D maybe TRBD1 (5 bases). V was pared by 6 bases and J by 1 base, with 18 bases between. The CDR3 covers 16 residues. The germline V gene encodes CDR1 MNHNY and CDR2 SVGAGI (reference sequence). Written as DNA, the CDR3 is TGTGCCAGCAGCCCCTTCCTCCGGACAACGAACACTGAAGCTTTCTTT. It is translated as CASSPFLRTTNTEAFF.

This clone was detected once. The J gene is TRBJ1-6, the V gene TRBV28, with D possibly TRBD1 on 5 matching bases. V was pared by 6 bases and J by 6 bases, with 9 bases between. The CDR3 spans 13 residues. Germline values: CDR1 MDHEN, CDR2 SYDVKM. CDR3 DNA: TGTGCCAGCAGGACAGTAGGTAATTCACCCCTCCACTTT. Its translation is CASRTVGNSPLHF.

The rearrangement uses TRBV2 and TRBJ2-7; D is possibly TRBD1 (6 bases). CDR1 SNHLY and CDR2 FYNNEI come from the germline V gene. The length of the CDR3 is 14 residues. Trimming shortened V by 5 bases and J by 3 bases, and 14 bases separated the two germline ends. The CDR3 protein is CASSSVRGGYEQYF. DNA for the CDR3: TGTGCCAGCAGTAGCGTCAGGGGTGGCTACGAGCAGTACTTC.

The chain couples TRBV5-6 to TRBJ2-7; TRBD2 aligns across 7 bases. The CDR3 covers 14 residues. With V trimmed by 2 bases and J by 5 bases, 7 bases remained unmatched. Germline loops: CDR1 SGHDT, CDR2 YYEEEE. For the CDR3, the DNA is TGTGCCAGCAGCTTTTGGGGAGGGATCCACGAGCAGTACTTC. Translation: CASSFWGGIHEQYF.

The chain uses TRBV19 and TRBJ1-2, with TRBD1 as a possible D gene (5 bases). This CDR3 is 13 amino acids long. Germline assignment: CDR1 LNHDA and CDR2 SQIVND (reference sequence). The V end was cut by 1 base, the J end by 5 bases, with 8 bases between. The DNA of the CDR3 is TGTGCCAGTAGTATAGCCCCAGGGTATGGCTACACCTTC. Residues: CASSIAPGYGYTF.

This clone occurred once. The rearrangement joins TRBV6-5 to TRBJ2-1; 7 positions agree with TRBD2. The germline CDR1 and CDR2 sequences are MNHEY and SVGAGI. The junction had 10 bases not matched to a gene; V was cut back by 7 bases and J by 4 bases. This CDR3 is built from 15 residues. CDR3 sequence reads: CASKVVRGSYNEQFF. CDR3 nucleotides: TGTGCCAGCAAGGTGGTTCGCGGGAGTTACAATGAGCAGTTCTTC.

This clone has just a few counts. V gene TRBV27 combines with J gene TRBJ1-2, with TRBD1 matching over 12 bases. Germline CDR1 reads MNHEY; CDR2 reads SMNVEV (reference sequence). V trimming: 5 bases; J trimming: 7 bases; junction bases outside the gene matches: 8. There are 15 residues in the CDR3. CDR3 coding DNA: TGTGCCAGCAGTCCGGGACAGGGGGCGCATCTTGGCTACACCTTC. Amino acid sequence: CASSPGQGAHLGYTF.

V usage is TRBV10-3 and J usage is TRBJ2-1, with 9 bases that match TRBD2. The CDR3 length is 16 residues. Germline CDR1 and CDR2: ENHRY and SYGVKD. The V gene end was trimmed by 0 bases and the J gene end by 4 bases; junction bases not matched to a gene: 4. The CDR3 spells CAISESPSGTYNEQFF. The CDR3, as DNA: TGTGCCATCAGTGAGTCCCCTAGCGGGACTTACAATGAGCAGTTCTTC.

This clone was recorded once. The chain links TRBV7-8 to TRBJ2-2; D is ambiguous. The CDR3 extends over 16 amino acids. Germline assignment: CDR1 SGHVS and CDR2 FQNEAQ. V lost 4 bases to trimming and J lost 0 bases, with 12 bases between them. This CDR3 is CASSSVTSPNTGELFF. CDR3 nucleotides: TGTGCCAGCAGCTCTGTTACATCGCCGAACACCGGGGAGCTGTTTTTT. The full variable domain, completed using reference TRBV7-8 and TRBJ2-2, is GAGVSQSPRYKVAKRGQDVALRCDPISGHVSLFWYQQALGQGPEFLTYFQNEAQLDKSGLPSDRFFAERPEGSVSTLKIQRTQQEDSAVYLCASSSVTSPNTGELFFGEGSRLTVL.

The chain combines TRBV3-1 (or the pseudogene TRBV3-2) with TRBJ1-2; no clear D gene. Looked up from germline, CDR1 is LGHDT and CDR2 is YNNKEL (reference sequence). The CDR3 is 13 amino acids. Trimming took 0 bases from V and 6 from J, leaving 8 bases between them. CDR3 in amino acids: CASSQDWADGYTF. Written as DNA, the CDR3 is TGTGCCAGCAGCCAAGATTGGGCAGATGGCTACACCTTC.

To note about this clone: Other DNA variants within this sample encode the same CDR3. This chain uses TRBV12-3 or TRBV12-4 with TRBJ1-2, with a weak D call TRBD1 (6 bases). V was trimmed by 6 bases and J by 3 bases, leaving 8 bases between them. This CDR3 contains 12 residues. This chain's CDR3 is CASSRQDYGYTF. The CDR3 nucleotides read TGTGCCAGCAGCCGACAGGACTATGGCTACACCTTC.

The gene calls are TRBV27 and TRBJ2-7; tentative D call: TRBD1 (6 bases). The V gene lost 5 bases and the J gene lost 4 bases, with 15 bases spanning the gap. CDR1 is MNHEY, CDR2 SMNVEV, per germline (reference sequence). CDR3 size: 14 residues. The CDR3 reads CASSPGAGEYEQYF. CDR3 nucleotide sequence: TGTGCCAGCAGTCCCGGCGCAGGGGAATACGAGCAGTACTTC.

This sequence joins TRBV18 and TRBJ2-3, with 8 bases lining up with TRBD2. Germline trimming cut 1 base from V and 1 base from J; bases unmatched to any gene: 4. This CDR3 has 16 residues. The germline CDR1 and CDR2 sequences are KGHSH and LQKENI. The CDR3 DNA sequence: TGTGCCAGCTCACCACTAGCGGGACACGGCACAGATACGCAGTATTTT. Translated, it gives CASSPLAGHGTDTQYF.

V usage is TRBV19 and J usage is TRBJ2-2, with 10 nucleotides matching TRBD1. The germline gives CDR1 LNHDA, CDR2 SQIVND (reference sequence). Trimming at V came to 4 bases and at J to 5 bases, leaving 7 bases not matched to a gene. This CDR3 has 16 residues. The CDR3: CASSSQDRGYTGELFF. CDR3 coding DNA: TGTGCCAGTAGTAGTCAGGACAGGGGGTATACCGGGGAGCTGTTTTTT. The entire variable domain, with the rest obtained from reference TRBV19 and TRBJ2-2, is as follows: DGGITQSPKYLFRKEGQNVTLSCEQNLNHDAMYWYRQDPGQGLRLIYYSQIVNDFQKGDIAEGYSVSREKKESFPLTVTSAQKNPTAFYLCASSSQDRGYTGELFFGEGSRLTVL.

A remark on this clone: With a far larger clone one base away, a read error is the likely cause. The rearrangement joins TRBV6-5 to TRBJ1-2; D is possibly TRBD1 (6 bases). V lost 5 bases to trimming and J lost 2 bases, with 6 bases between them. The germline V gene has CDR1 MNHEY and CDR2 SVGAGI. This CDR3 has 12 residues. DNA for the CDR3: TGTGCCAGCAGTCAGGGGAACTATGGCTACACCTTC. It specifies CASSQGNYGYTF.